Shown below are 14 T cell receptor beta chains from a single sample sequenced in a study of blood T cell repertoires in COVID-19 (dated by TCRdb to 2018 to 2020). Library preparation employed the immunoSEQ multiplex PCR assay. TCRdb limited this immuneACCESS table to in-frame rearrangements with V and J called. A share of clones is missing; checked studies link under half to unresolved V genes, and the rest is unexplained. Counted in this sample were 250,000 to 300,000 clones; about 88% of them appeared once. 3.6% of the sample is in the top ten clones. The sample consisted of peripheral blood. The receptors derive from a man younger than 35 with active or convalescent COVID-19.

This rearrangement joins TRBV27 to TRBJ2-3; 9 bases are shared with TRBD1. The CDR3 covers 17 residues. CDR1 MNHEY and CDR2 SMNVEV come from the germline V gene (reference sequence). V was clipped by 8 bases and J by 2 bases; unmatched bases: 14. The CDR3 DNA follows: TGTGCCAGCGCCGGGACAGGGAAATGGGGCAACACAGATACGCAGTATTTT. This codes for CASAGTGKWGNTDTQYF.

The chain has TRBV11-1 and TRBJ1-1, with D possibly being TRBD1 (6 bases). V shed 3 bases and J shed 5 bases, with 13 bases lying between them. Germline CDR1 reads SGHAT; CDR2 reads FQDESV (reference sequence). The CDR3 has 14 amino acids. CDR3: CASSFSNRVTEAFF. The CDR3 region has the DNA TGTGCCAGCAGCTTCTCTAACAGGGTAACTGAAGCTTTCTTT.

This chain uses TRBV28 with TRBJ2-4, with 8 bases that match TRBD1. Per germline, CDR1 MDHEN and CDR2 SYDVKM. CDR3 length: 16 amino acids. With V trimmed by 6 bases and J by 9 bases, 16 bases remained unmatched. For the CDR3, the DNA is TGTGCCAGCAGACATGGACAGGGCGATCAGGGAAGCATTCAGTACTTC. Encoded protein: CASRHGQGDQGSIQYF.

This sequence joins TRBV12-3 or TRBV12-4 and TRBJ1-6; D ambiguous. V lost 6 bases, J lost 8 bases, and 11 bases lay in between. This CDR3 region has 13 residues. The DNA for the CDR3 is TGTGCCAGCAGGCAAGCTATCGATTCACCCCTCCACTTT. Encoded protein: CASRQAIDSPLHF.

V gene TRBV15 combines with J gene TRBJ1-2; no clear D gene. Germline CDR1 reads LNHNV; CDR2 reads YYDKDF (reference sequence). The CDR3 consists of 13 residues. Between the trimmed V and J ends, which lost 6 bases and 1 base, there was a span of 9 bases. This chain's CDR3 is CATSPGFNYGYTF. In nucleotides, the CDR3 is TGTGCCACCAGTCCGGGTTTTAACTATGGCTACACCTTC.

The CDR3 coding sequence is TGTGCCAGCAGCAAAACGGACAGAGATAATTCACCCCTCCACTTT. It encodes CASSKTDRDNSPLHF. This sequence joins TRBV5-4 and TRBJ1-6; D is possibly TRBD1 (6 bases). V dropped 4 bases and J dropped 5 bases, with 13 bases sitting between them. The CDR3 totals 15 residues. Germline CDR1 and CDR2: SGHNT and YYREEE (reference sequence). The full variable domain, in which reference TRBV5-4 and TRBJ1-6 provide the parts outside the CDR3, is ETGVTQSPTHLIKTRGQQVTLRCSSQSGHNTVSWYQQALGQGPQFIFQYYREEENGRGNFPPRFSGLQFPNYSSELNVNALELDDSALYLCASSKTDRDNSPLHFGNGTRLTVT.

The rearrangement joins TRBV10-2 to TRBJ1-1, with TRBD1 as a possible D gene (5 bases). The germline CDR1 and CDR2 sequences are WSHSY and SAAADI. The CDR3 has 14 amino acids. Trimming cost V 4 bases and J 1 base, with 10 bases left between them. The CDR3 nucleotides read TGCGCCAGCAGTGTACGGGGGGGGAACACTGAAGCTTTCTTT. The encoded protein is CASSVRGGNTEAFF.

The chain combines TRBV19 with TRBJ1-3, with 7 nucleotides matching TRBD1. V lost 4 bases and J lost 2; bases outside the gene matches: 11. CDR1 is LNHDA and CDR2 is SQIVND in the germline V gene (reference sequence). The CDR3 runs 17 residues. CDR3: CASSNLGGPLPGNTIYF. CDR3 in DNA: TGTGCCAGTAGTAACCTAGGGGGCCCCCTCCCTGGAAACACCATATATTTT.

CDR3 nucleotide sequence: TGTGCCAGCAGTGCTCAGGGGGAGAGGGGCTACACCTTC. Its translation: CASSAQGERGYTF. The V and J genes are TRBV2 and TRBJ1-2, with 7 nucleotides matching TRBD1. After removal of 4 bases from V and 8 bases from J, the junction contained 7 bases not matched to a gene. Germline values: CDR1 SNHLY, CDR2 FYNNEI. The CDR3 runs to 13 residues.

The rearrangement joins TRBV2 to TRBJ2-2; D might be TRBD2 (6 bases). The germline V gene has CDR1 SNHLY and CDR2 FYNNEI. This CDR3 contains 12 residues. Here the CDR3 reads CDRGGYTGELFF. The CDR3 DNA follows: TGTGACCGGGGAGGATACACCGGGGAGCTGTTTTTT. The full variable domain, completed using reference TRBV2 and TRBJ2-2, is EPEVTQTPSHQVTQMGQEVILRCVPISNHLYFYWYRQILGQKVEFLVSFYNNEISEKSEIFDDQFSVERPDGSNFTLKIRSTKLEDSAMYFCDRGGYTGELFFGEGSRLTVL.

This chain connects TRBV5-4 to TRBJ1-1; the match to TRBD1 covers 7 bases. The CDR3 extends over 18 amino acids. The V gene's germline CDR1 is SGHNT and CDR2 YYREEE (reference sequence). Trimming took 1 base from V and 0 from J; bases not matched to a gene: 12. The CDR3: CASSLYSGTAIMNTEAFF. CDR3 sequence (DNA): TGTGCCAGCAGCTTGTACTCTGGGACAGCCATTATGAACACTGAAGCTTTCTTT.

The gene calls are TRBV19 and TRBJ1-1, with D unresolved. CDR1 is LNHDA, CDR2 SQIVND, per germline (reference sequence). The CDR3 has 14 amino acids. Trimming took off 3 bases at V and 5 bases at J, with 13 bases between the two ends. CDR3 region: CASSIKDYFTEAFF. CDR3 sequence (DNA): TGTGCCAGTAGTATTAAGGACTACTTTACTGAAGCTTTCTTT.

The V gene is TRBV5-1, the J gene TRBJ2-5; the match to TRBD2 covers 7 bases. CDR3 length equals 15 residues. V gave up 2 bases and J gave up 4 bases; unmatched junction bases: 8. CDR1 and CDR2 (germline): SGHRS, YFSETQ. CDR3 DNA: TGCGCCAGCAGCTTAATAGTGTCGGGGGGAGAGACCCAGTACTTC. Translating gives CASSLIVSGGETQYF.

This clone was detected only once. CDR3 loop: CASSQDVGTRSIQPQHF. CDR3 coding DNA: TGTGCCAGCAGCCAAGACGTGGGTACGCGGTCGATACAGCCCCAGCATTTT. The J gene is TRBJ1-5, the V gene TRBV4-2; D not resolved. This CDR3 contains 17 residues. Germline V gives CDR1 LGHNA, CDR2 YNFKEQ. Trimming took off 0 bases at V and 7 bases at J, with 19 bases between the two ends.